The rows below give T cell receptor beta chains drawn from one sample of a study of vaccination effects on CD4 cells after COVID-19. Their antigens are not known. Here immunoSEQ multiplex PCR was the method, and the copy in TCRdb shows in-frame clones only, minus some. The table includes tens of thousands of clones, 80% to 90% detected once. The sample in question was CD4+ T cells from PBMCs cultured with HCoV-229E spike peptides, obtained before COVID-19 vaccination. The source is a human donor who received a COVID-19 vaccine. Each CDR3 is given with its conserved first and last residue. The D gene is left open where the match is weak. Not all rows give a size; the values are once, few, many and, for expanded clones, a class.

V gene	J gene	D gene	clone size	CDR3 protein	CDR3 DNA
TRBV6-5	TRBJ1-2	TRBD1	NA	CASTDPQTGGYGYTF	TGTGCCAGCACCGACCCCCAGACAGGGGGCTATGGCTACACCTTC
TRBV7-2	TRBJ1-4	NA	NA	CASREGTGNEKLFF	TGTGCCAGCAGGGAGGGTACGGGTAATGAAAAACTGTTTTTT
TRBV2	TRBJ2-2	NA	NA	CASGPGSGTGELFF	TGTGCCAGTGGCCCGGGGTCAGGCACCGGGGAGCTGTTTTTT
TRBV6-1	TRBJ1-1	TRBD1	NA	CASSEYRGRVNTEAFF	TGTGCCAGCAGTGAATACAGGGGCCGTGTGAACACTGAAGCTTTCTTT
TRBV6-6	TRBJ2-2	NA	NA	CASSKWTDSNTGELFF	TGTGCCAGCAGTAAGTGGACGGACTCGAACACCGGGGAGCTGTTTTTT
TRBV16	TRBJ1-6	NA	NA	CASSQFGGGNSPLHF	TGTGCCAGCAGCCAATTCGGAGGTGGTAATTCACCCCTCCACTTT
TRBV14	TRBJ1-6	NA	once	CASSQDLDSYNSPLHF	TGTGCCAGCAGCCAAGATTTGGACTCCTATAATTCACCCCTCCACTTT
TRBV6-1	TRBJ2-3	TRBD2	NA	CASSEARLAGGMFSTDTQYF	TGTGCCAGCAGTGAAGCGCGCCTAGCGGGGGGAATGTTTAGCACAGATACGCAGTATTTT
TRBV6-5	TRBJ1-3	NA	NA	CASRDRVVSGNTIYF	TGTGCCAGCAGGGACCGAGTAGTCTCTGGAAACACCATATATTTT
TRBV2	TRBJ2-5	TRBD1	NA	CASSPGGTGRRETQYF	TGTGCCAGCAGTCCCGGCGGGACAGGGAGAAGGGAGACCCAGTACTTC
TRBV18	TRBJ2-2	NA	few	CASSPTSRPNTGELFF	TGTGCCAGCTCACCCACGAGTAGGCCGAACACCGGGGAGCTGTTTTTT
TRBV7-8	TRBJ1-1	TRBD1	NA	CASSPIGTGGRSTEAFF	TGTGCCAGCAGCCCAATCGGGACAGGGGGCCGGAGCACTGAAGCTTTCTTT
TRBV19	TRBJ2-1	TRBD1	NA	CASRRSGQGRNEQFF	TGTGCCAGTAGACGATCAGGACAGGGCCGAAATGAGCAGTTCTTC
TRBV19	TRBJ1-5	NA	NA	CASSMGREKNQPQHF	TGTGCCAGTAGTATGGGAAGGGAGAAAAATCAGCCCCAGCATTTT
TRBV11-2	TRBJ1-1	TRBD1	NA	CASSTSQGYTEAFF	TGTGCCAGCAGCACTTCACAGGGGTACACTGAAGCTTTCTTT
TRBV28	TRBJ1-4	TRBD1	NA	CASSQTGVGEKLFF	TGTGCCAGCAGTCAGACAGGGGTAGGGGAAAAACTGTTTTTT
TRBV24-1	TRBJ2-6	NA	NA	CATSDGYSGANVLTF	TGTGCCACCAGTGACGGATACTCTGGGGCCAACGTCCTGACTTTC
TRBV15	TRBJ1-4	NA	NA	CATSASRRHFAGKTVF	TGTGCCACCAGCGCAAGTCGACGCCACTTTGCGGGAAAAACTGTTTTT
TRBV4-2	TRBJ1-3	NA	NA	CASSAGYGTPSGNTIYF	TGTGCCAGCAGCGCGGGGTACGGGACACCCTCGGGAAACACCATATATTTT
TRBV3-1/TRBV3-2	TRBJ2-6	NA	NA	CASSQVLGPGANVLTF	TGTGCCAGCAGCCAAGTATTAGGGCCTGGGGCCAACGTCCTGACTTTC
TRBV18	TRBJ1-2	TRBD1	NA	CASSPSGDRRSGYTF	TGTGCCAGCTCACCTTCGGGGGACAGAAGAAGTGGCTACACCTTC
TRBV14	TRBJ2-5	NA	once	CASSQPGLQETQYF	TGTGCCAGCAGCCAACCGGGACTTCAAGAGACCCAGTACTTC
TRBV7-3	TRBJ2-6	NA	NA	CASSFRGAGSGANVLTF	TGTGCCAGCAGCTTCAGGGGGGCAGGCTCTGGGGCCAACGTCCTGACTTTC
TRBV6-1	TRBJ1-2	TRBD1	few	CASSDAPGQGRGGYTF	TGTGCCAGCAGTGACGCCCCGGGACAGGGACGTGGCGGCTACACCTTC
TRBV5-1	TRBJ2-3	NA	NA	CASSLGLGGDTQYF	TGCGCCAGCAGCTTGGGACTGGGGGGAGATACGCAGTATTTT
TRBV5-4	TRBJ2-5	NA	NA	CASSLVNERWETQYF	TGTGCCAGCAGCTTGGTTAACGAGAGATGGGAGACCCAGTACTTC
TRBV18	TRBJ1-1	NA	few	CASSPPPLPTEAFF	TGTGCCAGCTCACCACCCCCCCTTCCCACTGAAGCTTTCTTT
TRBV20-1	TRBJ2-2	NA	NA	CSARGGVELFF	TGCAGTGCACGGGGTGGGGTGGAGCTGTTTTTT
TRBV5-1	TRBJ2-3	TRBD1	NA	CASSGGQSTDTQYF	TGCGCCAGCAGCGGGGGACAGAGCACAGATACGCAGTATTTT
TRBV6-5	TRBJ1-3	NA	NA	CASRGTGAGNTIYF	TGTGCCAGCAGGGGAACAGGAGCAGGAAACACCATATATTTT
TRBV21-1	TRBJ1-2	NA	NA	CASSKGDDYYGYTF	TGTGCCAGCAGCAAAGGGGACGATTACTATGGCTACACCTTC
TRBV19	TRBJ1-1	NA	NA	CASSIEGLMNTEAFF	TGTGCCAGTAGTATCGAAGGGTTGATGAACACTGAAGCTTTCTTT
TRBV5-4	TRBJ1-4	TRBD1	once	CASSFSGGPTTNEKLFF	TGTGCCAGCAGCTTTTCAGGGGGCCCTACAACTAATGAAAAACTGTTTTTT
TRBV18	TRBJ1-6	TRBD1	NA	CASSRDRENSPLHF	TGTGCCAGCTCTCGCGACAGGGAAAATTCACCCCTCCACTTT
TRBV13	TRBJ1-2	TRBD1	many	CASSLFRDRYYGYTF	TGTGCCAGCAGCTTATTTAGGGACAGATACTATGGCTACACCTTC
TRBV7-2	TRBJ2-1	NA	few	CASSTNQEQFF	TGTGCCAGCAGCACAAACCAGGAGCAGTTCTTC
TRBV27	TRBJ1-1	TRBD1	NA	CASTPWQGGTEAFF	TGTGCCAGTACTCCCTGGCAGGGGGGGACTGAAGCTTTCTTT
TRBV24-1	TRBJ1-2	TRBD1	NA	CATSDPGTGGYGYTF	TGTGCCACCAGTGACCCGGGGACAGGGGGGTATGGCTACACCTTC
TRBV5-1	TRBJ1-2	NA	NA	CASSFSGPPYGYTF	TGCGCCAGCAGCTTTTCGGGACCCCCGTATGGCTACACCTTC
TRBV5-4	TRBJ2-1	TRBD1	NA	CASSPRGDRELNEQFF	TGTGCCAGCAGCCCCCGGGGGGACAGGGAGTTAAATGAGCAGTTCTTC
TRBV24-1	TRBJ1-1	NA	NA	CASDITNTEAFF	TGTGCCTCCGACATAACGAACACTGAAGCTTTCTTT
TRBV5-1	TRBJ1-1	NA	NA	CASSLAVQGMNTEAFF	TGCGCCAGCAGCTTGGCTGTACAGGGAATGAACACTGAAGCTTTCTTT
TRBV19	TRBJ1-2	TRBD1	few	CASRKDRGPNYGYTF	TGTGCCAGTAGGAAAGACAGGGGGCCTAACTATGGCTACACCTTC
TRBV5-1	TRBJ1-3	TRBD1	NA	CASRQTGSGNTIYF	TGCGCCAGCAGGCAGACAGGGTCTGGAAACACCATATATTTT
TRBV9	TRBJ1-5	NA	NA	CASSVGPGQPQHF	TGTGCCAGCAGCGTAGGCCCTGGTCAGCCCCAGCATTTT
TRBV7-2	TRBJ1-1	NA	NA	CASSPLTGENTEAFF	TGTGCCAGCAGCCCCTTAACCGGGGAGAACACTGAAGCTTTCTTT
TRBV5-1	TRBJ2-1	TRBD1	NA	CASSLVGQGTPSSYNEQFF	TGCGCCAGCAGCTTGGTGGGACAGGGGACACCTAGCTCCTACAATGAGCAGTTCTTC
TRBV6-6	TRBJ2-2	TRBD1	NA	CASRSRDRSDTGELFF	TGTGCCAGCAGGTCCCGGGACAGATCGGACACCGGGGAGCTGTTTTTT
TRBV7-3	TRBJ2-3	NA	few	CASSLYGQGNRDTQYF	TGTGCCAGCAGCTTATACGGGCAGGGAAACAGGGATACGCAGTATTTT
TRBV6-2/TRBV6-3	TRBJ1-5	NA	NA	CASSVPGTPNDQPQHF	TGTGCCAGCAGTGTTCCCGGGACACCGAACGATCAGCCCCAGCATTTT
TRBV3-1/TRBV3-2	TRBJ1-2	NA	NA	CASSQQGGHGYTF	TGTGCCAGCAGCCAACAGGGTGGGCATGGCTACACCTTC
TRBV11-3	TRBJ2-1	NA	NA	CASSLAQGTNEQFF	TGTGCCAGCAGCTTAGCCCAGGGTACTAATGAGCAGTTCTTC
TRBV29-1	TRBJ2-3	NA	NA	CSVEGQGKNTQYF	TGCAGCGTTGAAGGGCAGGGTAAAAATACGCAGTATTTT
TRBV28	TRBJ2-2	NA	NA	CASSVRSGRTGELFF	TGTGCCAGCAGTGTGAGGTCGGGTCGGACCGGGGAGCTGTTTTTT
TRBV4-1	TRBJ2-5	NA	NA	CASSQTWTGAVETQYF	TGCGCCAGCAGCCAGACGTGGACGGGGGCAGTTGAGACCCAGTACTTC
TRBV28	TRBJ2-1	TRBD1	NA	CASSSGQGGPYNEQFF	TGTGCCAGCAGTTCGGGACAGGGAGGGCCCTACAATGAGCAGTTCTTC